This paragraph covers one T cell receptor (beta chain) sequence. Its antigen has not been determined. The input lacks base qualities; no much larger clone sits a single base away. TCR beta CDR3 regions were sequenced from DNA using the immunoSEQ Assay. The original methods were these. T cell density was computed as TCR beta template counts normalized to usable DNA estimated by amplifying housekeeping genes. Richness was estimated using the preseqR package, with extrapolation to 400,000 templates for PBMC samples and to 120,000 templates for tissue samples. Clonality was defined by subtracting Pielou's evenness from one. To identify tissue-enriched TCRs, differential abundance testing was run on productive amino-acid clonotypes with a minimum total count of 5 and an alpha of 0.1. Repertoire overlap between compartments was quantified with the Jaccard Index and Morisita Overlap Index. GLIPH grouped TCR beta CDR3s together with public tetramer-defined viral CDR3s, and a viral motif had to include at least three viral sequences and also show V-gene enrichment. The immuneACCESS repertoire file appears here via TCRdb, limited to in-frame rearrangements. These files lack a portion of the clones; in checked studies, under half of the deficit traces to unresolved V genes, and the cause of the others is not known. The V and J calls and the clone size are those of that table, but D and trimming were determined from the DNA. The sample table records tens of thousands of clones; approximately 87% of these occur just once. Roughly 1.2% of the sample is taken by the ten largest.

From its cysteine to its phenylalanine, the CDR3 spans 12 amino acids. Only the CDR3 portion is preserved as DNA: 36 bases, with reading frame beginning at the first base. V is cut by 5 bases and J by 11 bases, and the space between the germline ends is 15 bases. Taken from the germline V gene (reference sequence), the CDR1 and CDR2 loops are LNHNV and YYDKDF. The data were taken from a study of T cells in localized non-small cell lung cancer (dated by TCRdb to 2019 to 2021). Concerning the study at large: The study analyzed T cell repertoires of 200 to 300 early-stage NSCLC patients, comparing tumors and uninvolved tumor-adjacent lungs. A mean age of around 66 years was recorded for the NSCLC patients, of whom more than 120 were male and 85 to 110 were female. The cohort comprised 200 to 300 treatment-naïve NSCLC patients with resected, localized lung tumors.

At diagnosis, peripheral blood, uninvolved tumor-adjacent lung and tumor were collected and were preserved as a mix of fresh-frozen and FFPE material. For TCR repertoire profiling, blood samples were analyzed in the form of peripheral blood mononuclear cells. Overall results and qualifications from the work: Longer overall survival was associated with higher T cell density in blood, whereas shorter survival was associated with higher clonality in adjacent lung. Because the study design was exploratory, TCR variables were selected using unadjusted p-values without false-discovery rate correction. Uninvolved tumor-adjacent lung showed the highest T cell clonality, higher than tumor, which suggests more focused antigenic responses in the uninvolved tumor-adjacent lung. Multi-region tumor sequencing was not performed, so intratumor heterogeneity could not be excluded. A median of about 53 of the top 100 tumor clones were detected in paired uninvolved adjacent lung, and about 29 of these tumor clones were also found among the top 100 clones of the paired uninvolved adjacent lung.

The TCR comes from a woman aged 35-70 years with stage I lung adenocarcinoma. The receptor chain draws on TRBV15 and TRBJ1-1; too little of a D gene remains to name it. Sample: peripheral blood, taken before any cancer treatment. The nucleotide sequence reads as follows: TGTGCCACCAGCGGAGGAGAGCGATCCGCTTTCTTT. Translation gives CATSGGERSAFF.